The clone carrying this T cell receptor beta chain was observed a few times. Listed TCR primers, together with previously described methods, were used for the bulk TCR libraries. TCRdb reprocessed the PCR reads with MiXCR, giving one entry per CDR3 protein. The sample consists of under 600,000 distinct CDR3 sequences, about a fifth of them appearing once. These data come from a study of molecular identifiers for immune sequencing clone quantification. In the study overall: RNA from approximately 20,000 or 98,000 naive CD8 cells was split five ways in replicates, with four sequenced.

The germline V gene has CDR1 GTSNPN and CDR2 SVGIG (reference sequence). The germline V and J ends were trimmed by 2 bases and 5 bases, with 22 bases remaining between them. The CDR3 spans 16 residues. Sorted inputs of about 19,000 to 1,100,000 cells, with 10%, 30% or 50% RNA, yielded naive CD8 libraries. Sequences were obtained from naive CD8+ T cells from blood, with Jurkat cell RNA spiked in. Subset given: FACS-sorted CD8+CD4-CCR7+CD45RA+ naive T cells. The origin of this receptor is a human donor in good health. Some libraries in this study had Jurkat cell RNA spiked in. The chain is built from TRBV30 and TRBJ2-7; a possible D gene is TRBD1 (6 bases). The CDR3 region is CAWSLTRWGRFNEQYF. Written as DNA, the CDR3 is TGTGCCTGGAGTCTGACGAGGTGGGGGCGCTTCAACGAGCAGTACTTC. Full variable domain (missing parts from reference TRBV30 and TRBJ2-7): SQTIHQWPATLVQPVGSPLSLECTVEGTSNPNLYWYRQAAGRGLQLLFYSVGIGQISSEVPQNLSASRPQDRQFILSSKKLLLSDSGFYLCAWSLTRWGRFNEQYFGPGTRLTVT.